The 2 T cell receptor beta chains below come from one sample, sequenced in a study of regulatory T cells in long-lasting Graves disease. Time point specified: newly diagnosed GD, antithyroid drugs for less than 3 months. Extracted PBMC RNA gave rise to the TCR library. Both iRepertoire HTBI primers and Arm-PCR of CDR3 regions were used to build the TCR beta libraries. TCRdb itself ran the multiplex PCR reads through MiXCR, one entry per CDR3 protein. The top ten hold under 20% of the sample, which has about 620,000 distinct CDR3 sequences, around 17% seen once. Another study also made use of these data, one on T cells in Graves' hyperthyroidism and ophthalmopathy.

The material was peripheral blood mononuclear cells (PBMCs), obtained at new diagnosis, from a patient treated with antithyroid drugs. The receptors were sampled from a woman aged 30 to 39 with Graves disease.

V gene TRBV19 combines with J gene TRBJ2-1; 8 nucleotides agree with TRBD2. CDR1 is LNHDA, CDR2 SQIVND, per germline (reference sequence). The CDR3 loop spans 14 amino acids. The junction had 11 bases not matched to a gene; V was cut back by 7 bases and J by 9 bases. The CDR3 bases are TGTGCCAGTAAAGCGGGAGTATTTGGCGGTGAGCAGTTCTTC. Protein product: CASKAGVFGGEQFF.

The CDR3 sequence: CASRLAGAEQETQYF. As DNA, the CDR3 is TGTGCCAGCAGGCTAGCGGGAGCCGAGCAAGAGACCCAGTACTTC. The chain has TRBV6-1 and TRBJ2-5; 10 bases align to TRBD2. The CDR3 runs 15 residues. Germline lookup yields CDR1 MNHNS and CDR2 SASEGT. J lost 2 bases, V lost 6 bases, and 6 bases had no gene match.